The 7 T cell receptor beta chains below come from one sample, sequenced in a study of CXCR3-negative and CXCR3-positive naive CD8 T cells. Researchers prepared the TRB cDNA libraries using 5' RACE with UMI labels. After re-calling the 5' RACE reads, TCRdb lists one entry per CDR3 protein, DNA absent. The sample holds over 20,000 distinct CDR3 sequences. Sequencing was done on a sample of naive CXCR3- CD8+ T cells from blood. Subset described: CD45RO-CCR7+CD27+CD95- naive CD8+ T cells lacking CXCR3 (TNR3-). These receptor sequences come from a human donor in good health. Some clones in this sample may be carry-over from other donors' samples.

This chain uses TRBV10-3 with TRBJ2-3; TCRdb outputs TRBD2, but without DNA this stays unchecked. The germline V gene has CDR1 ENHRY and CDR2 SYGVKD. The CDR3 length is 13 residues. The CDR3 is CAATSESTDTQYF.

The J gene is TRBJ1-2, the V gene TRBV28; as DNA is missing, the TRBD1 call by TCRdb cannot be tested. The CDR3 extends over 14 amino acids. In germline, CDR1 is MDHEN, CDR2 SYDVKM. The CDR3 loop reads CASTGAAGQNGYTF.

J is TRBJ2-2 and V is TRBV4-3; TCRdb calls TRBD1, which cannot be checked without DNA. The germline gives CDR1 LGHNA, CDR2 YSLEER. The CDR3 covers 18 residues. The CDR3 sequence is CASSQGTGGFTNTGELFF.

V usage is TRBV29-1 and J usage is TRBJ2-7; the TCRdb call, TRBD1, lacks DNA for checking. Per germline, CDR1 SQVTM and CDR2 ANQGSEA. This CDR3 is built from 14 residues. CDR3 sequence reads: CSVEGSQGQYEQYF.

The CDR3 region is CASNRGRVGTEAFF. The J gene is TRBJ1-1, the V gene TRBV27; with no DNA, the TCRdb D assignment of TRBD1 cannot be verified. The CDR3 has 14 residues. Per germline, CDR1 MNHEY and CDR2 SMNVEV (reference sequence).

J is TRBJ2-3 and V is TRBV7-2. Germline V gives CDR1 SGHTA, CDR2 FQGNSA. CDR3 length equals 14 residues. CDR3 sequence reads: CASSLAANTDTQYF. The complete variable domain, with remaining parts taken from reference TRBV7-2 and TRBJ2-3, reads GAGVSQSPSNKVTEKGKDVELRCDPISGHTALYWYRQSLGQGLEFLIYFQGNSAPDKSGLPSDRFSAERTGGSVSTLTIQRTQQEDSAVYLCASSLAANTDTQYFGPGTRLTVL.

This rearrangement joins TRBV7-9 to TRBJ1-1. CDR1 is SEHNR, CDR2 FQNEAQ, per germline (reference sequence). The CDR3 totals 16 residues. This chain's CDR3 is CASSAGVGVWDTEAFF.